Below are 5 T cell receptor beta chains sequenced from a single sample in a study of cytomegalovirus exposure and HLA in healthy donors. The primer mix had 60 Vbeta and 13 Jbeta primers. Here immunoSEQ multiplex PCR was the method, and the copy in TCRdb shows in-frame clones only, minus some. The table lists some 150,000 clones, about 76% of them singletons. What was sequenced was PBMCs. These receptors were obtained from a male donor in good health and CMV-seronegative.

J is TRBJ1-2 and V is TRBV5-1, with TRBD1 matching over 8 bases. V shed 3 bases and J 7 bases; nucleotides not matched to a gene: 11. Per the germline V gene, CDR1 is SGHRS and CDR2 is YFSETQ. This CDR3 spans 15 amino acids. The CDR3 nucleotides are TGCGCCAGCAGCTCCGGGACAGGTCTTAGGAGTGGCTACACCTTC. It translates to CASSSGTGLRSGYTF.

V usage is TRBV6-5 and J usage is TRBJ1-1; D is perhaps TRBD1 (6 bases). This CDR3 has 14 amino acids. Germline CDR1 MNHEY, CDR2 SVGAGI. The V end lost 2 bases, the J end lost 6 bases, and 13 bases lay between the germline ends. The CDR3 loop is CASSYRTVGAEAFF. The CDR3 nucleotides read TGTGCCAGCAGTTACAGGACAGTCGGTGCTGAAGCTTTCTTT.

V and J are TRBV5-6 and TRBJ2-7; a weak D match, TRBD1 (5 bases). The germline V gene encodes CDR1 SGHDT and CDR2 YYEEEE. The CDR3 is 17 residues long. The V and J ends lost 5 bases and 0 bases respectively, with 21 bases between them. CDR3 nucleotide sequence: TGTGCCAGCAGAGGGGTTTATGGGGATCGGAGCTCCTACGAGCAGTACTTC. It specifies CASRGVYGDRSSYEQYF.

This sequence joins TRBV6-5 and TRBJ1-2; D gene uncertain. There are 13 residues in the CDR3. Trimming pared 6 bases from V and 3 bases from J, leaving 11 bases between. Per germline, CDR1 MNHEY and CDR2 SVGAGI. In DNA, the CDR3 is TGTGCCAGCAGCCCCGGACTTCACTATGGCTACACCTTC. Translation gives CASSPGLHYGYTF.

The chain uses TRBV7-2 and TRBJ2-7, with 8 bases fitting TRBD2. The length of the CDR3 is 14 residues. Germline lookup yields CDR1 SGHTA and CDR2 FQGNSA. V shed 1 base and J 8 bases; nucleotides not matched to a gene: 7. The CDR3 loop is CASSLDPGLVKQYF. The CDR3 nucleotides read TGTGCCAGCAGCTTAGACCCGGGACTAGTCAAGCAGTACTTC.